One and the same sample provided the 4 T cell receptor beta chains below, sequenced in a study of identical twins. One entry per CDR3 protein results from TCRdb running MiXCR on the 5' RACE reads. This sample has just over 500,000 distinct CDR3 sequences, with 20% to 25% found just once. These data were likewise used in another study, on T cells expressing NK-cell markers.

Sequenced: CD4+ T cells sorted from blood. Every receptor here comes from a woman between 18 and 29 years old in good health.

This clonotype was detected a few times. The rearrangement joins TRBV5-1 to TRBJ2-1; no definite D call. V was shortened by 4 bases and J by 0 bases, with 14 bases between the two germline ends. CDR3 size: 16 residues. Germline assignment: CDR1 SGHRS and CDR2 YFSETQ. CDR3: CASSPKTIASYNEQFF. The CDR3 nucleotides are TGCGCCAGCAGCCCCAAGACGATCGCCTCCTACAATGAGCAGTTCTTC. Based on the CDR3 plus reference TRBV5-1 and TRBJ2-1, the full variable domain is KAGVTQTPRYLIKTRGQQVTLSCSPISGHRSVSWYQQTPGQGLQFLFEYFSETQRNKGNFPGRFSGRQFSNSRSEMNVSTLELGDSALYLCASSPKTIASYNEQFFGPGTRLTVL.

J is TRBJ2-7 and V is TRBV11-2; D is unresolved. The CDR3 length is 11 residues. CDR1 is SGHAT and CDR2 is FQNNGV in the germline V gene. V was clipped by 8 bases and J by 13 bases, with 18 bases between them. The CDR3 DNA sequence: TGTGCCAGCTCAACTCCCGCTAATACTTACTTC. Translating it yields CASSTPANTYF.

This clonotype was counted a few times. The rearrangement joins TRBV20-1 to TRBJ2-1; 7 bases line up with TRBD2. The V and J ends lost 6 bases and 13 bases, in that order; junction bases with no gene match: 15. This CDR3 region has 13 residues. Germline V gene lookup returns CDR1 DFQATT and CDR2 SNEGSKA (reference sequence). The CDR3 nucleotides read TGCAGTGCCAGTGAATGGCTAGCGGAGCTCCAGTTCTTC. It yields the protein CSASEWLAELQFF.

A few counts support this clonotype. V is TRBV27 and J is TRBJ1-2, with 7 nucleotides matching TRBD1. J gave up 4 bases and V 3 bases, and 8 bases lay outside the gene matches. The CDR3 length is 15 residues. The germline gives CDR1 MNHEY, CDR2 SMNVEV (reference sequence). CDR3 sequence: CASSFNDREVYGYTF. CDR3 DNA sequence: TGTGCCAGCAGTTTTAATGACAGGGAGGTCTATGGCTACACCTTC.